The 11 T cell receptor beta chains below all came from one sample that was sequenced in a study of T cell repertoires in cytomegalovirus infection. TCRdb re-called the reads with MiXCR, one entry per CDR3 protein. The sample records a few hundred thousand distinct CDR3 sequences, about 18% being singletons. Sequencing used CD8+ T cells from PBMCs. The receptors stem from a human donor in good health (CMV status not recorded). Some clones in this sample may be carry-over from other donors' samples.

This clonotype was counted ten times or more. This chain joins TRBV7-6 and TRBJ2-3; possible D gene TRBD2, 5 bases. In germline, CDR1 is SGHVS, CDR2 FNYEAQ. Trimming took off 5 bases at V and 1 base at J, with 13 bases between the two ends. The CDR3 covers 15 residues. The CDR3 reads CASSAQVSGTDTQYF. Here the CDR3 DNA reads TGTGCCAGCAGCGCCCAGGTTAGCGGCACAGATACGCAGTATTTT.

This clonotype was counted only a few times. This sequence joins TRBV9 and TRBJ2-3; TRBD2 matches 9 bases. The V gene end was trimmed by 3 bases and the J gene end by 0 bases; junction bases not matched to a gene: 5. The CDR3 runs to 16 residues. Germline CDR1 reads SGDLS; CDR2 reads YYNGEE. CDR3 sequence: CASSDRLAESTDTQYF. CDR3 bases: TGTGCCAGCAGCGACCGACTAGCGGAAAGCACAGATACGCAGTATTTT.

In this sample, this clonotype turned up many times. The chain uses TRBV14 and TRBJ1-6; no definite D call. The CDR3 spans 15 residues. The germline V gene has CDR1 SGHDN and CDR2 FVKESK. Trimming took 0 bases from V and 9 from J, leaving 12 bases between them. The CDR3 region is CASSQEDPLSSPLHF. The CDR3 DNA reads TGTGCCAGCAGCCAAGAAGACCCCCTAAGTTCACCCCTCCACTTT.

This clonotype was recorded at least ten times. The chain couples TRBV7-2 to TRBJ2-2; weak D call: TRBD1 (6 bases). The length of the CDR3 is 16 residues. The V gene lost 9 bases and the J gene lost 5 bases, with 22 bases spanning the gap. CDR1 and CDR2 (germline): SGHTA, FQGNSA. CDR3: CASRLMWAGETGELFF. DNA for the CDR3: TGTGCCAGTAGGCTAATGTGGGCAGGGGAAACCGGGGAGCTGTTTTTT.

This clonotype appeared once. V usage is TRBV6-4 and J usage is TRBJ1-2, with 9 bases fitting TRBD1. Trimming removed 2 bases from V and 6 bases from J; junction bases left unmatched: 7. CDR1 and CDR2 (germline): MRHNA, SNTAGT. The CDR3 covers 15 residues. CDR3 DNA sequence: TGTGCCAGCAGTGACCCCGGGACAGGGAGGCATGGCTACACCTTC. This encodes CASSDPGTGRHGYTF.

This clonotype was detected a few times. The V call is TRBV28, the J call TRBJ2-1; no reliable D call. The CDR3 extends over 14 amino acids. Trimming took off 5 bases at V and 3 bases at J, with 11 bases between the two ends. Germline CDR1 reads MDHEN; CDR2 reads SYDVKM. The CDR3 DNA sequence: TGTGCCAGCAGTCCACGGGTCGACTACAATGAGCAGTTCTTC. Protein: CASSPRVDYNEQFF.

This clonotype was observed a few times. V gene TRBV10-3 combines with J gene TRBJ1-4; 7 bases align to TRBD1. Germline trimming cut 3 bases from V and 4 bases from J; bases unmatched to any gene: 11. Germline V gene sequence: CDR1 ENHRY, CDR2 SYGVKD. The CDR3 covers 17 residues. CDR3 nucleotide sequence: TGTGCCATCAGTGATAGAGGGGGCGTTCCGGATAATGAAAAACTGTTTTTT. Its translation: CAISDRGGVPDNEKLFF.

V gene TRBV27 combines with J gene TRBJ1-1, with TRBD1 as a possible D gene (5 bases). Germline-derived CDR1 and CDR2 are MNHEY and SMNVEV (reference sequence). This CDR3 spans 13 amino acids. Trimming cost V 3 bases and J 8 bases, with 13 bases left between them. CDR3 residues: CASSFRASSEAFF. CDR3 in DNA: TGTGCCAGCAGTTTCAGGGCCAGCTCCGAAGCTTTCTTT.

This clonotype has at least ten counts. The J gene is TRBJ2-3, the V gene TRBV6-2 or TRBV6-3; no reliable D call. Germline-derived CDR1 and CDR2 are MNHEY and SVGEGT. The V and J ends lost 2 bases and 5 bases respectively, with 8 bases between them. The CDR3 runs to 13 residues. CDR3 sequence reads: CASSYDTGDTQYF. CDR3 DNA: TGTGCCAGCAGTTACGATACCGGAGATACGCAGTATTTT.

This clonotype was picked up a small number of times. This rearrangement joins TRBV28 to TRBJ1-6; the match to TRBD1 covers 10 bases. Trimming cost V 6 bases and J 6 bases; bases outside gene matches: 2. The CDR3 consists of 14 residues. CDR1 and CDR2 (germline): MDHEN, SYDVKM. CDR3 in DNA: TGTGCCAGCAGCCGGGACAGGGGTAATTCACCCCTCCACTTT. The encoded protein is CASSRDRGNSPLHF.

The chain recombines TRBV6-1 with TRBJ1-5; possible D gene TRBD1, 5 bases. Per germline, CDR1 MNHNS and CDR2 SASEGT. Trimming removed 4 bases at V and 0 bases at J, with 7 bases between. The CDR3 is made up of 14 amino acids. The DNA of the CDR3 is TGTGCCAGCAGTGGACAGTATAGCAATCAGCCCCAGCATTTT. Its protein product is CASSGQYSNQPQHF.